A selection of T cell receptor beta chains follows, all from one sample in a study of cytomegalovirus exposure and HLA in healthy donors. Profiling relied on immunoSEQ multiplex PCR, and the TCRdb table lists in-frame clones only, not all of them. Among roughly 150,000 clones listed, around three fifths were seen once. Sequenced: PBMCs. These receptors were taken from a woman aged 30 to 39 in good health and CMV-seropositive. Each CDR3 is given with its conserved first and last residue. D genes are given only for firm matches. Clone size is not always given. Where it is, it says once, few, many or a class for expanded clones.

TRBJ2-7 | TRBD2 | TRBV9 | . | CASSGSGGAHEQYF | TGTGCCAGCAGCGGTAGCGGGGGGGCCCACGAGCAGTACTTC
TRBJ2-3 | TRBD2 | TRBV5-1 | . | CASSLGLAGGTSTDTQYF | TGCGCCAGCAGCTTGGGACTAGCGGGGGGGACTAGCACAGATACGCAGTATTTT
TRBJ2-7 | TRBD1 | TRBV25-1 | few | CASSDLDRAPYEQYF | TGTGCCAGCAGCGATCTCGACAGGGCCCCCTACGAGCAGTACTTC
TRBJ1-5 | . | TRBV19 | . | CASSKPPQAQHF | TGTGCCAGTAGTAAGCCCCCCCAGGCCCAGCATTTT
TRBJ2-1 | . | TRBV5-4 | . | CASRSEGNEQFF | TGTGCCAGCAGGTCGGAGGGCAATGAGCAGTTCTTC
TRBJ2-3 | . | TRBV2 | . | CASSVSRGGDTQYF | TGTGCCAGCAGTGTCTCCCGCGGTGGGGATACGCAGTATTTT
TRBJ2-1 | TRBD2 | TRBV23-1 | . | CASPSGGTKDNEQFF | TGCGCCAGCCCCTCGGGCGGGACTAAAGACAATGAGCAGTTCTTC
TRBJ2-7 | TRBD2 | TRBV10-3 | . | CAISGGASGALEQYF | TGTGCCATCAGTGGGGGAGCTAGCGGGGCCCTCGAGCAGTACTTC
TRBJ2-7 | . | TRBV27 | few | CASSLSGAEQYF | TGTGCCAGCAGTCTATCAGGGGCCGAGCAGTACTTC
TRBJ2-5 | TRBD2 | TRBV5-1 | . | CASSLEGGSETQYF | TGCGCCAGCAGCCTGGAGGGAGGGTCCGAGACCCAGTACTTC
TRBJ1-2 | . | TRBV4-1 | . | CASSQGHITPYGYTF | TGCGCCAGCAGCCAAGGTCACATTACCCCCTATGGCTACACCTTC